The clone carrying this TCR beta chain was observed a few times. The antigen is undetermined. The sample originates from a study of human T cells and chemical hapten exposure. Across the whole study: Alopecia areata, totalis and universalis patients, mostly female, were included.

MiXCR, run by TCRdb on the RACE reads, gives a single entry per CDR3 protein. Here the sample spans over 70,000 distinct CDR3 sequences, roughly a tenth being singletons. The CDR3 has 15 residues. Looked up from germline, CDR1 is MDHEN and CDR2 is SYDVKM. Trimming stripped 4 bases from V and 2 bases from J, with 15 bases between. Study-wide results and limits: The immune response of these alopecia patients might not match healthy individuals'. No alteration of TCRs above 1 in 1000 frequency was seen with DPC sensitization.

As to time point: patch test 3, about 24 weeks after DPC sensitization. Treatment indicated: therapeutic diphenylcyclopropenone sensitization with weekly scalp DPC. Blood draws came before every patch-test application. This specimen was whole blood, taken in connection with sensitization to the hapten diphenylcyclopropenone (DPC). This clonotype originated in a woman in her thirties with alopecia areata. Some clones in this sample may be carry-over from other donors' samples. The chain couples TRBV28 to TRBJ2-7; D is possibly TRBD1 or TRBD2 (7 bases each). CDR3 residues: CASSSPTGRAYEQYV. For the CDR3, the DNA is TGTGCCAGCAGTTCTCCGACAGGGAGGGCCTACGAGCAGTACGTC.